Described below is a single T cell receptor beta chain sequence and its context. What antigen it recognizes has not been identified. No base quality values were provided; no much bigger clone lies one nucleotide off. The sample's time point, from its label and the paper: pre-transplant. Unstimulated PBMCs, after thawing, were stained for CD3, CD4 and CD8 and then FACS-sorted into CD3+CD4+ and CD3+CD8+ populations. All 8 studied subjects were randomized to immunosuppression withdrawal. The Qiagen DNeasy Blood and Tissue Kit was used for genomic DNA isolation. CDR1 and CDR2 are drawn from the germline V gene: SGHAT, FQNNGV. V is reduced by 4 bases and J by 4 bases, leaving a spacing of 22 bases between them. The CDR3 starts with the cysteine, ends with the phenylalanine, and has 18 residues. CDR3 DNA only is kept here, 54 bases in frame from base 1. This sample is drawn from a study of T cell clones after liver transplantation (dated by TCRdb to between 2017 and 2020). Background for the entire study: ITN030ST, the source of the samples, was a randomized trial that attempted immunosuppression withdrawal within 2 years of liver transplantation. After a pre-transplant mixed lymphocyte reaction, TCRbeta sequencing was used to pinpoint donor-reactive T cell clones, which were subsequently tracked in post-transplant blood. Third party-reactive TCRbeta sequences from pre-transplant MLRs were also identified as an antigen-independent comparator for donor-reactive sequences. Of the eight recipients, three were HCV-positive, while the remaining recipients had been transplanted for non-autoimmune, non-viral indications. No induction therapy was given to the subjects, and standard immunosuppression was administered until randomization at 12-24 months post-transplant. Tolerance was defined as complete withdrawal of immunosuppression for at least one year without a rise in liver enzymes beyond twice the upper limit of normal. Blood samples were collected pre-transplant, pre-randomization before withdrawal, and post-randomization after either complete withdrawal or failed withdrawal. A cohort of 8 liver transplant recipients was studied, of whom 3 were classified as tolerant and 5 as non-tolerant.

High-throughput TCRbeta CDR3 sequencing of frozen genomic DNA was performed by immunoSEQ, including PCR amplification, mapping, bias correction and internal controls. As for the original processing: Only productive rearrangements were retained, with each unique TCRbeta sequence defined by its CDR3 nucleotide sequence together with its V and J gene. Donor-reactive sequences required at least 5-fold expansion in CFSE-low cells versus unstimulated pre-transplant cells and at least 0.01% frequency. Per-subject minimum frequency thresholds, based on the lowest-template unstimulated sample, ensured at least 90% detection power. Jensen-Shannon divergence between the top 1000 TCRbeta sequences post-transplant and pre-transplant was used to measure repertoire turnover. Two-sided Fisher's exact tests were used to test for changes in how often donor-reactive sequences were detected. Drawn from immuneACCESS, this table holds only the in-frame rearrangements with V and J called that TCRdb kept. Clones are partly lost; checked studies trace under half to an unresolved V gene and leave the rest unexplained. V and J calls and clone size are copied from that table; D and trimming were computed from the DNA. The sample records about 74,000 clones, about four fifths of which are singletons. The top ten clonotypes cover approximately 0.55% of the sample.

The full study reports these points: A greater decline was seen for donor-reactive sequences than for third party-reactive sequences, suggesting partial antigen-specific deletion unrelated to withdrawal success. In 5 of 8 subjects, circulating donor-reactive CD4 TCRbeta sequences decreased significantly after transplant, regardless of tolerance or HCV status. When repertoire turnover was accounted for, significantly reduced detection of donor-reactive sequences was found in 7 of 8 subjects for CD4 and in 8 of 8 subjects for CD8. The conclusions were preliminary, being limited by small, heterogeneous patient numbers and by non-standardized post-transplant time points. Low numbers of available donor cells limited the measurable donor-reactive repertoire in a couple of subjects. Since no allograft tissue specimens were available, donor-reactive T cells may have migrated into the graft instead of being deleted.

The source of this sequence is a human donor who received a liver transplant. The rearrangement combines TRBV11-2 with TRBJ2-2; 5 matching bases give a weak D call of TRBD2. Sequencing used CD4+ T cells from blood, obtained before liver transplant. The CDR3 protein is CASSSLSRRLAGTGELFF. The nucleotide sequence reads TGTGCCAGCAGCTCCCTCTCGCGACGGCTAGCCGGCACCGGGGAGCTGTTTTTT. With all but the CDR3 taken from the reference TRBV11-2 and TRBJ2-2 genes, the full variable domain is: EAGVAQSPRYKIIEKRQSVAFWCNPISGHATLYWYQQILGQGPKLLIQFQNNGVVDDSQLPKDRFSAERLKGVDSTLKIQPAKLEDSAVYLCASSSLSRRLAGTGELFFGEGSRLTVL.